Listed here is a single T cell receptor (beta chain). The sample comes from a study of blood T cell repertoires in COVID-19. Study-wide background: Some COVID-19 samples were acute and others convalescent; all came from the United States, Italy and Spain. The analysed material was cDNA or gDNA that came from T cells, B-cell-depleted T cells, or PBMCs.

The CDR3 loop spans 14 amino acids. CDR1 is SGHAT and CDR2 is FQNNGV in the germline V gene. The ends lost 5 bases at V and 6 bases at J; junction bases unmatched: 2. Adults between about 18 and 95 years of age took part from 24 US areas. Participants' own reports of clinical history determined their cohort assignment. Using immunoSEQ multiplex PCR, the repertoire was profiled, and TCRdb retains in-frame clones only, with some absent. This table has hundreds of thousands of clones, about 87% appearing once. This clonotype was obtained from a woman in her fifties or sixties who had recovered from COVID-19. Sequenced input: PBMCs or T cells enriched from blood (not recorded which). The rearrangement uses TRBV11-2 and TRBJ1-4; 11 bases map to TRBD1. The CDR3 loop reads CASSPGQGDEKLFF. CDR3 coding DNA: TGTGCCAGCAGCCCGGGACAGGGGGATGAAAAACTGTTTTTT.